This is a list of T cell receptor beta chains from one sample in a study of T cell changes during pregnancy in multiple sclerosis. Using immunoSEQ multiplex PCR, the repertoire was profiled, and TCRdb retains in-frame clones only, with some absent. The sample records roughly 40,000 clones, almost 95% being singletons. Source: CD4+ T cells from peripheral blood mononuclear cells, taken after pregnancy. These receptors all stem from a female donor with multiple sclerosis, enrolled in a pregnancy study. Each CDR3 is given with its conserved first and last residue. Fields, in order: J gene, V gene, D gene, clone size, CDR3 protein, CDR3 DNA. D genes are given only for firm matches. Size is omitted from some rows. Given values are once, few, many or a class for expanded clones.

j_call: TRBJ1-1
v_call: TRBV13
d_call: NA
clone_size: NA
cdr3_aa: CASSARRVLMNTEAFF
cdr3_nt: TGTGCCAGCAGCGCCCGGCGGGTCCTAATGAACACTGAAGCTTTCTTT

j_call: TRBJ2-2
v_call: TRBV7-2
d_call: TRBD1
clone_size: once
cdr3_aa: CASSWMPGQGTGELFF
cdr3_nt: TGTGCCAGCAGCTGGATGCCGGGACAGGGGACCGGGGAGCTGTTTTTT

j_call: TRBJ1-4
v_call: TRBV2
d_call: NA
clone_size: NA
cdr3_aa: CASREGPSTNEKLFF
cdr3_nt: TGTGCCAGCAGGGAAGGGCCCTCAACTAATGAAAAACTGTTTTTT

j_call: TRBJ1-5
v_call: TRBV19
d_call: NA
clone_size: NA
cdr3_aa: CASSQTTVSNQPQHF
cdr3_nt: TGTGCCAGTAGTCAAACGACAGTAAGCAATCAGCCCCAGCATTTT

j_call: TRBJ2-3
v_call: TRBV18
d_call: TRBD2
clone_size: NA
cdr3_aa: CASSPPRSGEGTDTQYF
cdr3_nt: TGTGCCAGCTCACCACCGCGGAGCGGGGAGGGCACAGATACGCAGTATTTT

j_call: TRBJ1-2
v_call: TRBV10-3
d_call: TRBD1
clone_size: NA
cdr3_aa: CAISEPQGTGGGYTF
cdr3_nt: TGTGCCATCAGTGAGCCTCAGGGGACAGGTGGTGGCTACACCTTC

j_call: TRBJ2-3
v_call: TRBV7-6
d_call: NA
clone_size: few
cdr3_aa: CASSLAILAVDTQYF
cdr3_nt: TGTGCCAGCAGCTTAGCAATTCTAGCTGTAGATACGCAGTATTTT

j_call: TRBJ2-3
v_call: TRBV7-9
d_call: TRBD2
clone_size: NA
cdr3_aa: CASSLLLAGGGTDTQYF
cdr3_nt: TGTGCCAGCAGCTTACTACTAGCGGGGGGAGGCACAGATACGCAGTATTTT

j_call: TRBJ2-5
v_call: TRBV5-1
d_call: NA
clone_size: NA
cdr3_aa: CASSAAPGVLETQYF
cdr3_nt: TGCGCCAGCAGCGCGGCTCCGGGAGTTCTCGAGACCCAGTACTTC

j_call: TRBJ2-5
v_call: TRBV5-1
d_call: TRBD1
clone_size: once
cdr3_aa: CASSFGAGGQETQYF
cdr3_nt: TGCGCCAGCAGCTTCGGGGCAGGGGGTCAAGAGACCCAGTACTTC

j_call: TRBJ2-7
v_call: TRBV5-1
d_call: TRBD1
clone_size: NA
cdr3_aa: CASSLTGGTGLYEQYF
cdr3_nt: TGCGCCAGCAGCTTGACGGGCGGGACAGGGTTATACGAGCAGTACTTC

j_call: TRBJ2-7
v_call: TRBV7-3
d_call: NA
clone_size: NA
cdr3_aa: CASRVRTPSGGDRSYEQYF
cdr3_nt: TGTGCCAGCAGGGTTAGGACTCCCTCGGGGGGCGACCGCTCCTACGAGCAGTACTTC

j_call: TRBJ2-3
v_call: TRBV5-1
d_call: TRBD1
clone_size: NA
cdr3_aa: CASGNLNRGREDTQYF
cdr3_nt: TGCGCCAGCGGAAATCTCAACAGGGGGCGCGAAGATACGCAGTATTTT

j_call: TRBJ2-5
v_call: TRBV7-3
d_call: TRBD2
clone_size: NA
cdr3_aa: CASSLNPSGGGETQYF
cdr3_nt: TGTGCCAGCAGCTTAAACCCTAGCGGGGGTGGTGAGACCCAGTACTTC

j_call: TRBJ1-5
v_call: TRBV4-2
d_call: NA
clone_size: NA
cdr3_aa: CASSHRAGNQPQHF
cdr3_nt: TGTGCCAGCAGCCACAGGGCTGGGAATCAGCCCCAGCATTTT

j_call: TRBJ2-7
v_call: TRBV11-2
d_call: TRBD1
clone_size: NA
cdr3_aa: CASSTLAGTGAYEQYF
cdr3_nt: TGTGCCAGCAGCACTCTGGCCGGGACAGGGGCCTACGAGCAGTACTTC

j_call: TRBJ2-1
v_call: TRBV29-1
d_call: NA
clone_size: few
cdr3_aa: CSVAGPGNSYNEQFF
cdr3_nt: TGCAGCGTTGCAGGGCCGGGTAACTCCTACAATGAGCAGTTCTTC

j_call: TRBJ2-1
v_call: TRBV9
d_call: TRBD1
clone_size: NA
cdr3_aa: CASSDRTGGNEQFF
cdr3_nt: TGTGCCAGCAGCGACCGGACAGGCGGCAATGAGCAGTTCTTC

j_call: TRBJ2-7
v_call: TRBV4-1
d_call: NA
clone_size: once
cdr3_aa: CASSQEETLSSYEQYF
cdr3_nt: TGCGCCAGCAGCCAAGAGGAGACCCTCAGCTCCTACGAGCAGTACTTC

j_call: TRBJ2-5
v_call: TRBV6-1
d_call: TRBD2
clone_size: NA
cdr3_aa: CASSASSGGVQETQYF
cdr3_nt: TGTGCCAGCAGTGCTTCTAGCGGGGGAGTACAAGAGACCCAGTACTTC

j_call: TRBJ2-3
v_call: TRBV13
d_call: TRBD2
clone_size: NA
cdr3_aa: CASSFKRGGRDTQYF
cdr3_nt: TGTGCCAGCAGCTTTAAGCGGGGGGGCCGCGATACGCAGTATTTT

j_call: TRBJ2-2
v_call: TRBV2
d_call: NA
clone_size: NA
cdr3_aa: CASRGGTVTGELFF
cdr3_nt: TGTGCCAGCAGGGGCGGGACGGTCACCGGGGAGCTGTTTTTT

j_call: TRBJ2-3
v_call: TRBV6-5
d_call: NA
clone_size: NA
cdr3_aa: CASSSPGAGGTDTQYF
cdr3_nt: TGTGCCAGCAGTTCCCCGGGGGCCGGGGGGACAGATACGCAGTATTTT

j_call: TRBJ1-5
v_call: TRBV5-1
d_call: NA
clone_size: NA
cdr3_aa: CASSLGGFNQPQHF
cdr3_nt: TGCGCCAGCAGCTTAGGGGGATTCAATCAGCCCCAGCATTTT

j_call: TRBJ2-2
v_call: TRBV9
d_call: NA
clone_size: NA
cdr3_aa: CASSGGGGVELFF
cdr3_nt: TGTGCCAGCAGCGGGGGCGGGGGCGTCGAGCTGTTTTTT

j_call: TRBJ2-1
v_call: TRBV30
d_call: TRBD2
clone_size: NA
cdr3_aa: CAWSGLASGANNEQFF
cdr3_nt: TGTGCCTGGAGTGGTTTGGCTAGCGGGGCCAACAATGAGCAGTTCTTC

j_call: TRBJ2-1
v_call: TRBV6-1
d_call: TRBD1
clone_size: NA
cdr3_aa: CASTGTGEGLEQFF
cdr3_nt: TGTGCCAGCACAGGGACAGGGGAGGGTCTGGAGCAGTTCTTC

j_call: TRBJ2-7
v_call: TRBV7-3
d_call: NA
clone_size: NA
cdr3_aa: CASSLGPGTYEQYF
cdr3_nt: TGTGCCAGCAGCTTAGGTCCAGGAACCTACGAGCAGTACTTC

j_call: TRBJ2-5
v_call: TRBV4-1
d_call: NA
clone_size: NA
cdr3_aa: CASSQPPSETQYF
cdr3_nt: TGCGCCAGCAGCCAACCCCCATCCGAGACCCAGTACTTC

j_call: TRBJ2-2
v_call: TRBV5-4
d_call: NA
clone_size: NA
cdr3_aa: CASSLSQGNTGELFF
cdr3_nt: TGTGCCAGCAGCTTGTCCCAGGGGAACACCGGGGAGCTGTTTTTT

j_call: TRBJ2-1
v_call: TRBV30
d_call: NA
clone_size: once
cdr3_aa: CASRRAGPYNEQFF
cdr3_nt: TGTGCCTCCCGACGGGCGGGGCCCTACAATGAGCAGTTCTTC

j_call: TRBJ1-5
v_call: TRBV27
d_call: NA
clone_size: NA
cdr3_aa: CASSFSAGQPQHF
cdr3_nt: TGTGCCAGCAGTTTTTCGGCGGGTCAGCCCCAGCATTTT

j_call: TRBJ1-2
v_call: TRBV5-4
d_call: NA
clone_size: NA
cdr3_aa: CASSPALGSRHGYTF
cdr3_nt: TGTGCCAGCAGCCCGGCCCTCGGGAGTCGACATGGCTACACCTTC